These T cell receptor beta chains were read from a single sample in a study of blood T cell repertoires in COVID-19. Profiled with immunoSEQ multiplex PCR; TCRdb holds only in-frame clones, not every one. The sample holds 60,000 or so clones; about 75% are singletons and the top ten take around half. The specimen sequenced was PBMCs or T cells enriched from blood (not recorded which). The receptors come from an older woman who had been exposed to COVID-19. Each CDR3 is given with its conserved first and last residue. The order of the fields is D gene, V gene, clone size, J gene, CDR3 length, CDR3 protein, CDR3 DNA. A D gene is named only where the DNA matches it firmly. Clone size is not always given. Where it is, it says once, few, many or a class for expanded clones.

>.|TRBV6-5|.|TRBJ1-5|13
CASAELSNQPQHF
TGTGCCAGCGCCGAACTTAGCAATCAGCCCCAGCATTTT
>TRBD1|TRBV28|.|TRBJ1-6|11
CASSLQGTLHF
TGTGCCAGCAGCTTACAGGGGACCCTCCACTTT
>TRBD1|TRBV5-1|.|TRBJ2-3|15
CASSVGQGSGDTQYF
TGCGCCAGCAGCGTCGGACAGGGTTCGGGAGATACGCAGTATTTT
>.|TRBV25-1|.|TRBJ1-3|12
CASSGGLFTIYF
TGTGCCAGCAGTGGAGGACTCTTCACCATATATTTT
>TRBD1|TRBV5-1|.|TRBJ2-2|15
CASSWKTGGNGELFF
TGCGCCAGCAGCTGGAAGACAGGGGGAAACGGGGAGCTGTTTTTT
>.|TRBV15|.|TRBJ1-2|14
CATSRDLGLWGYTF
TGTGCCACCAGCAGAGATCTAGGCCTCTGGGGCTACACCTTC
>.|TRBV5-6|.|TRBJ1-6|13
CASTSRGTSPLHF
TGTGCCAGCACTTCTAGGGGAACTTCACCCCTCCACTTT
>TRBD1|TRBV11-2|.|TRBJ2-7|15
CASSLDRGQSYEQYF
TGTGCCAGCAGCTTAGATCGGGGACAGTCCTACGAGCAGTACTTC
>.|TRBV4-1|.|TRBJ1-6|15
CASSQEGYGGSPLHF
TGCGCCAGCAGCCAAGAAGGGTACGGGGGATCACCCCTCCACTTT
>.|TRBV29-1|many|TRBJ2-7|12
CSVEQGPYEQYF
TGCAGCGTTGAACAGGGGCCCTACGAGCAGTACTTC
>.|TRBV2|.|TRBJ1-2|10
CASRRGGYTF
TGTGCCAGCAGGAGGGGGGGCTACACCTTC
>.|TRBV5-1|.|TRBJ1-2|14
CASSPTVDSYGYTF
TGCGCCAGCAGCCCGACAGTGGATAGCTATGGCTACACCTTC
>TRBD1|TRBV5-4|.|TRBJ2-7|15
CASSLEGTGSYEQYF
TGTGCCAGCAGCTTGGAGGGGACAGGGAGCTACGAGCAGTACTTC
>.|TRBV28|.|TRBJ1-5|17
CASSSYPQGHSNQPQHF
TGTGCCAGCAGTTCCTATCCCCAGGGGCATAGCAATCAGCCCCAGCATTTT
>TRBD1|TRBV5-1|few|TRBJ1-2|14
CASSIGQGAGGYTF
TGCGCCAGCAGCATCGGACAGGGGGCGGGAGGCTACACCTTC
>TRBD1|TRBV28|.|TRBJ2-2|15
CASSPMDREAGELFF
TGTGCCAGCAGTCCCATGGACAGGGAAGCCGGGGAGCTGTTTTTT
>.|TRBV19|.|TRBJ2-7|15
CASSPAWEASYEQYF
TGTGCCAGTAGCCCCGCTTGGGAGGCCTCCTACGAGCAGTACTTC
>TRBD1|TRBV18|.|TRBJ1-2|14
CASSHGTDYYGYTF
TGTGCCAGCTCGCACGGGACAGATTACTATGGCTACACCTTC
>TRBD1|TRBV24-1|.|TRBJ2-1|15
CATSDVRTGMNEQFF
TGTGCCACCAGTGATGTCCGGACAGGGATGAATGAGCAGTTCTTC
>TRBD1|TRBV18|.|TRBJ1-5|15
CASSQWQGENQPQHF
TGTGCCAGCTCACAGTGGCAGGGGGAGAATCAGCCCCAGCATTTT